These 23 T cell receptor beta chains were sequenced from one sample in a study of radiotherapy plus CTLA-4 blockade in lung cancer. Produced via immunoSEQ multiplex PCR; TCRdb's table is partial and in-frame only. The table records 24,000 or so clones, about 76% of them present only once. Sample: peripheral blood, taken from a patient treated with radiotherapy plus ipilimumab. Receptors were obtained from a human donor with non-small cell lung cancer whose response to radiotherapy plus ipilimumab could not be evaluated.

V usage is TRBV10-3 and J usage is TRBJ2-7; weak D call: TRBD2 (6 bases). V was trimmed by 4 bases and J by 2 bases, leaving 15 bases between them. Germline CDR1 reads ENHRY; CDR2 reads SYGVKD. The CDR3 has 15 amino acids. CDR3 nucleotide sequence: TGTGCCATCAGTGTCTCTCTGACGGGAGCCTACGAGCAGTACTTC. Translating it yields CAISVSLTGAYEQYF.

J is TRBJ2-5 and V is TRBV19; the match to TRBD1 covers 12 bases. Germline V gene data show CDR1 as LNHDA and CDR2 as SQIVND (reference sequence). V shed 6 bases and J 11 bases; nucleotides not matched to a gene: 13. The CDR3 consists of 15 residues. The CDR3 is CASSLRDRGLGEQYF. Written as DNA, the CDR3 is TGTGCCAGTAGCCTCCGGGACAGGGGGCTCGGGGAGCAGTACTTC.

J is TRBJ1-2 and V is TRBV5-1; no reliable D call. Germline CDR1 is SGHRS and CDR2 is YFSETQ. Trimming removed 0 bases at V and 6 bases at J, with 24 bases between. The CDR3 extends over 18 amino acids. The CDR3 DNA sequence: TGCGCCAGCAGCTTGGAAATCTCAGGTGCAGCTAAGGGAGATGGCTACACCTTC. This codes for CASSLEISGAAKGDGYTF.

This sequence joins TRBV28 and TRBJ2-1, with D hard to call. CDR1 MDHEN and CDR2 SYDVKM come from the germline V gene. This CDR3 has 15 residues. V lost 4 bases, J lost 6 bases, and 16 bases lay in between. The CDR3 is CASSSNFQESNEQFF. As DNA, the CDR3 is TGTGCCAGCAGTTCCAACTTCCAAGAGAGCAATGAGCAGTTCTTC.

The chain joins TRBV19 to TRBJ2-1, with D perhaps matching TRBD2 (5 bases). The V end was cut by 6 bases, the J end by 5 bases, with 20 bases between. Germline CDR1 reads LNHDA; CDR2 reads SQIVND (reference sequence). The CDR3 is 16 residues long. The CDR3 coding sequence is TGTGCCAGTAGCTCTAGCCGGGCCAGACCCCACAATGAGCAGTTCTTC. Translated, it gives CASSSSRARPHNEQFF.

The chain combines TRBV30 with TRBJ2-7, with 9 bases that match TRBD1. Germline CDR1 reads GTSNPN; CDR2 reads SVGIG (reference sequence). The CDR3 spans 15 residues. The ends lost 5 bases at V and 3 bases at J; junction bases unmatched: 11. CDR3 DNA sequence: TGTGCCTGGGGGACCGGGACAGGGATCATCTACGAGCAGTACTTC. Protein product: CAWGTGTGIIYEQYF.

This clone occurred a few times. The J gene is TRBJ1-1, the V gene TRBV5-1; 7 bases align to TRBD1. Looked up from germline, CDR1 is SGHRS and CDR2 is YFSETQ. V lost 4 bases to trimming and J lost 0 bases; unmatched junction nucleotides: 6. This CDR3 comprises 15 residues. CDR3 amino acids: CASSASGTVNTEAFF. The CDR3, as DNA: TGCGCCAGCAGCGCGTCCGGGACAGTGAACACTGAAGCTTTCTTT.

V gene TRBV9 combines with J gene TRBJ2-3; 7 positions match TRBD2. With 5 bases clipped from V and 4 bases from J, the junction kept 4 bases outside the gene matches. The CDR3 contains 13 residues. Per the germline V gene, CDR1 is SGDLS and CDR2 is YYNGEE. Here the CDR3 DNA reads TGTGCCAGCAGATCTGGGGGGGCAGATACGCAGTATTTT. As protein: CASRSGGADTQYF.

The DNA of the CDR3 is TGTGCCAGCGCAAAACTAGCGGGAGGGCCGAGATCCTACAATGAGCAGTTCTTC. Amino acid sequence: CASAKLAGGPRSYNEQFF. The rearrangement links TRBV9 to TRBJ2-1; 13 bases fit TRBD2. This CDR3 region has 18 residues. From germline, CDR1 is SGDLS and CDR2 YYNGEE. V shed 7 bases, J shed 1 base, and the junction held 11 bases outside the gene matches.

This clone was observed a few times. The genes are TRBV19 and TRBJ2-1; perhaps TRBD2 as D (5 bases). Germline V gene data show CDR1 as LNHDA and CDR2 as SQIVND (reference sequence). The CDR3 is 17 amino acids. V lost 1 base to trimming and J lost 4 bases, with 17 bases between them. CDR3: CASSIGDRDWRYNEQFF. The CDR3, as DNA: TGTGCCAGTAGTATAGGTGACCGGGATTGGCGTTACAATGAGCAGTTCTTC.

CDR3 protein: CASSWDTNYGYTF. DNA of the CDR3: TGTGCCAGCAGCTGGGACACTAACTATGGCTACACCTTC. The chain links TRBV6-5 to TRBJ1-2, with D possibly matching TRBD1 (6 bases). The germline V gene encodes CDR1 MNHEY and CDR2 SVGAGI. This CDR3 has 13 amino acids. Trimming took 6 bases from V and 0 from J, leaving 8 bases between them.

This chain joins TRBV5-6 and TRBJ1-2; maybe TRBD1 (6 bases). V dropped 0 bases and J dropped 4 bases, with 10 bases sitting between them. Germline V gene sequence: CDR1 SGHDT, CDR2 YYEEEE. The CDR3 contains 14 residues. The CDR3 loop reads CASSLGRTAYGYTF. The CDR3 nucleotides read TGTGCCAGCAGCTTGGGAAGGACAGCCTATGGCTACACCTTC.

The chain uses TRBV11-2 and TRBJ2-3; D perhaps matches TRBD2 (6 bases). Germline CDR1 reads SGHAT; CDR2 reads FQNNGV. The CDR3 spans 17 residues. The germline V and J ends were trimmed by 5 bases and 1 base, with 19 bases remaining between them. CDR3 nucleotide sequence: TGTGCCAGCAGCCCCCAATGGGTATCGGGGGGCACAGATACGCAGTATTTT. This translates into CASSPQWVSGGTDTQYF.

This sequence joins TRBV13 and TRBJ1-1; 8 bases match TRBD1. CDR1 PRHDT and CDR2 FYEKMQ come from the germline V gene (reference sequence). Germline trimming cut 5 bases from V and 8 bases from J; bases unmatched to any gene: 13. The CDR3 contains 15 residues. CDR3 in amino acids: CASSPPLDRAPEAFF. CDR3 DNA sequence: TGTGCCAGCAGCCCGCCCCTGGACAGGGCGCCAGAAGCTTTCTTT.

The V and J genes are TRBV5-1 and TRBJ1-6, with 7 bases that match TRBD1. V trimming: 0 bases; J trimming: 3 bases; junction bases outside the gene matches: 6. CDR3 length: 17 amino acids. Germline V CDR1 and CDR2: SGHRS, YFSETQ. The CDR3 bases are TGCGCCAGCAGCTTGGGTCGGACAGGTTACTATAATTCACCCCTCCACTTT. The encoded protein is CASSLGRTGYYNSPLHF.

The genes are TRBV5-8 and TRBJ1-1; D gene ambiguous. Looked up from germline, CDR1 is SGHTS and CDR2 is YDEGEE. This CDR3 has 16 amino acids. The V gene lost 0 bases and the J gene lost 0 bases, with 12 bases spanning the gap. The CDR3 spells CASSLARNRMNTEAFF. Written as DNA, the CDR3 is TGTGCCAGCAGCTTGGCCCGGAACAGAATGAACACTGAAGCTTTCTTT.

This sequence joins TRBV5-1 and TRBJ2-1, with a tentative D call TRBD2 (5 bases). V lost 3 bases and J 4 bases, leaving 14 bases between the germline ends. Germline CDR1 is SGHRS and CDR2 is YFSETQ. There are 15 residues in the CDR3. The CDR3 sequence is CASSSKGVSYNEQFF. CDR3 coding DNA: TGCGCCAGCAGCTCTAAGGGAGTGTCATACAATGAGCAGTTCTTC. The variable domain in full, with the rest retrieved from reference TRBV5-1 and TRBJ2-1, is KAGVTQTPRYLIKTRGQQVTLSCSPISGHRSVSWYQQTPGQGLQFLFEYFSETQRNKGNFPGRFSGRQFSNSRSEMNVSTLELGDSALYLCASSSKGVSYNEQFFGPGTRLTVL.

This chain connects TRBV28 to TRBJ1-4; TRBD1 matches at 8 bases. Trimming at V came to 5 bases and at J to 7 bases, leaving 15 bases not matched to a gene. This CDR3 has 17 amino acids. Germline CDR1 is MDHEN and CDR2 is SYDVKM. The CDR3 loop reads CASSPNLGQGDGEKLFF. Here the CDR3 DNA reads TGTGCCAGCAGTCCAAACCTAGGACAGGGTGACGGTGAAAAACTGTTTTTT. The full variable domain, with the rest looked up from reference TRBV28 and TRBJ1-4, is DVKVTQSSRYLVKRTGEKVFLECVQDMDHENMFWYRQDPGLGLRLIYFSYDVKMKEKGDIPEGYSVSREKKERFSLILESASTNQTSMYLCASSPNLGQGDGEKLFFGSGTQLSVL.

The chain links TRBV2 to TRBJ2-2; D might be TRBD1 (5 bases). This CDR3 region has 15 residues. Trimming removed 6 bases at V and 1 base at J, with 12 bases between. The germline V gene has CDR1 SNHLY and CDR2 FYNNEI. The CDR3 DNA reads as TGTGCCAGCAGGAGTTCAGGGCAGAACACCGGGGAGCTGTTTTTT. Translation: CASRSSGQNTGELFF.

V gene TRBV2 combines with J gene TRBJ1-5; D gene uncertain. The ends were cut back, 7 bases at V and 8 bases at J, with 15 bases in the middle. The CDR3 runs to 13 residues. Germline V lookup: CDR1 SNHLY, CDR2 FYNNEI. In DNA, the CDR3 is TGTGCCAGCACTAACACCCGAGGAGAGCCCCAGCATTTT. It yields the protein CASTNTRGEPQHF.

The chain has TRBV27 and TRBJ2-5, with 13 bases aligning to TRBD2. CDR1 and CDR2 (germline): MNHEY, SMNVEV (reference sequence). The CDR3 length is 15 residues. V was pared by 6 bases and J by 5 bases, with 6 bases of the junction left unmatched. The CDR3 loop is CASREGLAGEETQYF. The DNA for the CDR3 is TGTGCCAGCAGGGAAGGACTAGCGGGAGAGGAGACCCAGTACTTC.

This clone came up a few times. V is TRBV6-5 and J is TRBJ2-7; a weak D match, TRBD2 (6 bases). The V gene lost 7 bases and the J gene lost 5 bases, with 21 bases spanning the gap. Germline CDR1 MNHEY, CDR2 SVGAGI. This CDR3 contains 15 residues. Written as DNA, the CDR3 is TGTGCCAGCACCCACCATGGGGGGACGGACCACGAGCAGTACTTC. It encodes CASTHHGGTDHEQYF.

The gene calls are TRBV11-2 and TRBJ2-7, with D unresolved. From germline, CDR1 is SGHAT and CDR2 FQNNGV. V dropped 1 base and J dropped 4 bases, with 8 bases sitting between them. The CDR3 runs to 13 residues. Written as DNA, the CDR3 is TGTGCCAGCAGCTTAGTGTCCGGTTACGAGCAGTACTTC. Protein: CASSLVSGYEQYF.